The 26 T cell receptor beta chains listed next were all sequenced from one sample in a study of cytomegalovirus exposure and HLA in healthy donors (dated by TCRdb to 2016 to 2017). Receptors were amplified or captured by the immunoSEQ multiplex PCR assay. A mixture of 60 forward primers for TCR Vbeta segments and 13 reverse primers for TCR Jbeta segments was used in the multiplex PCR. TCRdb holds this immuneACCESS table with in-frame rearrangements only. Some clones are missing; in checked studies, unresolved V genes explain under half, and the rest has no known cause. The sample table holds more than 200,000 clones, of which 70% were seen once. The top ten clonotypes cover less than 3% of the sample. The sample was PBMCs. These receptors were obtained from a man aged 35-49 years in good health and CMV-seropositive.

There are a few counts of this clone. CDR3 region: CASSLPDREAFF. Written as DNA, the CDR3 is TGCGCCAGCAGCCTCCCGGACAGAGAAGCTTTCTTT. The rearrangement uses TRBV4-1 and TRBJ1-1; the D gene is possibly TRBD1 (6 bases). The length of the CDR3 is 12 residues. The V end lost 4 bases, the J end lost 8 bases, and 11 bases lay between the germline ends. Germline assignment: CDR1 MGHRA and CDR2 YSYEKL.

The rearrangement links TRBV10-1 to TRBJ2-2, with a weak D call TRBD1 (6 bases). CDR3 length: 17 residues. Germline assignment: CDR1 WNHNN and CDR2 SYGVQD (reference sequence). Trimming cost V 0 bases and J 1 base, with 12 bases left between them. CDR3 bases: TGCGCCAGCAGTGAGTCGGGTATGGACAGGAACACCGGGGAGCTGTTTTTT. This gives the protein CASSESGMDRNTGELFF.

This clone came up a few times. CDR3 nucleotides: TGTGCCAGCAGGCAACCTCGAGAGAACACCGGGGAGCTGTTTTTT. Amino acid sequence: CASRQPRENTGELFF. This chain links TRBV6-5 with TRBJ2-2; no clear D gene. Deletions cut 6 bases from V and 1 base from J, with 12 bases between. There are 15 residues in the CDR3. Germline loops: CDR1 MNHEY, CDR2 SVGAGI.

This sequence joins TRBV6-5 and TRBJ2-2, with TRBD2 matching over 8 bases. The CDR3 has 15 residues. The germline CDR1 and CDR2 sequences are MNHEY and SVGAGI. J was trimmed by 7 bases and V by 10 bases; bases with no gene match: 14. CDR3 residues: CATHRGGSRVGELFF. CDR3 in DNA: TGTGCCACCCACCGGGGGGGGAGTAGAGTCGGGGAGCTGTTTTTT.

The CDR3 nucleotides read TGCAGCGTTGTTGGCAATACGAATGGCTACACCTTC. Its translation: CSVVGNTNGYTF. The chain joins TRBV29-1 to TRBJ1-2, with unresolved D. Germline assignment: CDR1 SQVTM and CDR2 ANQGSEA. The CDR3 runs to 12 residues. V lost 4 bases and J 6 bases, leaving 12 bases between the germline ends.

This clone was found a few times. This CDR3 is CASRLRGIYNEQFF. Written as DNA, the CDR3 is TGTGCCAGCAGGCTAAGGGGGATCTACAATGAGCAGTTCTTC. The rearrangement uses TRBV28 and TRBJ2-1, with D perhaps TRBD1 (6 bases). V shed 6 bases and J shed 3 bases, with 12 bases lying between them. CDR3 length equals 14 residues. Germline V gene lookup returns CDR1 MDHEN and CDR2 SYDVKM.

The CDR3 DNA sequence: TGCGCCAGCAGCTTAGCACAGGGGTACACTGAAGCTTTCTTT. Translation gives CASSLAQGYTEAFF. This sequence joins TRBV5-1 and TRBJ1-1; TRBD1 agrees at 7 bases. Germline CDR1 SGHRS, CDR2 YFSETQ. The CDR3 has 14 residues. Losses at the gene ends were 2 bases for V and 3 bases for J; bases not matched to a gene: 4.

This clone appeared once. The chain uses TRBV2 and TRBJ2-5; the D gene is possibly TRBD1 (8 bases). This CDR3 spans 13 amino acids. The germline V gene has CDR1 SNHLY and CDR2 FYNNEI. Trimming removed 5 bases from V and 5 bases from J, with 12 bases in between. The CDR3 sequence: CASSKQGGETQYF. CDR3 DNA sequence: TGTGCCAGCAGTAAACAGGGGGGGGAGACCCAGTACTTC. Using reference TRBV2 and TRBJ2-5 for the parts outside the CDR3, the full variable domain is EPEVTQTPSHQVTQMGQEVILRCVPISNHLYFYWYRQILGQKVEFLVSFYNNEISEKSEIFDDQFSVERPDGSNFTLKIRSTKLEDSAMYFCASSKQGGETQYFGPGTRLLVL.

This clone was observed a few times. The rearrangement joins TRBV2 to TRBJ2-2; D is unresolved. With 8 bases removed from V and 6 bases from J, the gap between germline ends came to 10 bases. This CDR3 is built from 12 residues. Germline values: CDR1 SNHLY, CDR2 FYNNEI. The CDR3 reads CASSIGAGELFF. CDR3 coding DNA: TGTGCCAGCTCCATTGGAGCCGGGGAGCTGTTTTTT. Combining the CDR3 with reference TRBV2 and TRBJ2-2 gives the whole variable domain EPEVTQTPSHQVTQMGQEVILRCVPISNHLYFYWYRQILGQKVEFLVSFYNNEISEKSEIFDDQFSVERPDGSNFTLKIRSTKLEDSAMYFCASSIGAGELFFGEGSRLTVL.

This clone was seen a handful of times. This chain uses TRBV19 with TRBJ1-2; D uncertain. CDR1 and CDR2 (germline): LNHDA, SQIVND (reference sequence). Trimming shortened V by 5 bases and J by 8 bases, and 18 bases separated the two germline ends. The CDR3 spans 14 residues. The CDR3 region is CASSFHGDPGGYTF. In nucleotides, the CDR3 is TGTGCCAGTAGTTTCCACGGGGATCCGGGCGGCTACACCTTC.

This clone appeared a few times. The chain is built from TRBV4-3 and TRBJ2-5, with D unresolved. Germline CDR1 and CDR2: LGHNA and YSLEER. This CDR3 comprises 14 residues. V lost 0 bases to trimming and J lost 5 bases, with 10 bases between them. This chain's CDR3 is CASSQDTSRETQYF. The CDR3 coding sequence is TGCGCCAGCAGCCAAGACACCTCTAGGGAGACCCAGTACTTC.

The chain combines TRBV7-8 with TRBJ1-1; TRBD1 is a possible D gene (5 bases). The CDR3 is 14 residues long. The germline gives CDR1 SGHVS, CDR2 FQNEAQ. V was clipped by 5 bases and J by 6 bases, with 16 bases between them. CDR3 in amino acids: CASSPREGSAEAFF. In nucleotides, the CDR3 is TGTGCCAGCAGCCCTCGGGAGGGGAGCGCTGAAGCTTTCTTT.

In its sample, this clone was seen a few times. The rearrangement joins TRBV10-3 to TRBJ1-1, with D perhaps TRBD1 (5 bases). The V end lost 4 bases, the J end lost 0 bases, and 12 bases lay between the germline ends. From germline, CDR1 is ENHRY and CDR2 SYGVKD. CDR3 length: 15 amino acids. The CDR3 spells CAISGAGPMNTEAFF. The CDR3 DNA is TGTGCCATCAGTGGGGCAGGGCCGATGAACACTGAAGCTTTCTTT.

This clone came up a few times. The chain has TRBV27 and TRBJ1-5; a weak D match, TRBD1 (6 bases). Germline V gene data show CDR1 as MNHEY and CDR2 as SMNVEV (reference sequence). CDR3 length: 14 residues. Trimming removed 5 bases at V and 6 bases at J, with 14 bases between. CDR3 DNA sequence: TGTGCCAGCAGTCTCTCAGGGGTCTCTCAGCCCCAGCATTTT. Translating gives CASSLSGVSQPQHF.

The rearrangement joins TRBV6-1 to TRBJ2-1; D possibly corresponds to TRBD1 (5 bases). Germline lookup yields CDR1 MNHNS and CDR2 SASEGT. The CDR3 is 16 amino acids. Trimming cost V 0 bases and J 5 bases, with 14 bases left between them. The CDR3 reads CASSEAQGWGDNEQFF. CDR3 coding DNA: TGTGCCAGCAGTGAAGCGCAAGGTTGGGGCGACAATGAGCAGTTCTTC.

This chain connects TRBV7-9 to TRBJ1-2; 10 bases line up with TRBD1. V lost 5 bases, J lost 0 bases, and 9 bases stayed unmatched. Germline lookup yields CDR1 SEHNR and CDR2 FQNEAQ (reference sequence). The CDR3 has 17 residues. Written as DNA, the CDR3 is TGTGCCAGCAGCCCCCCGGGACAGGGGCACCCTAACTATGGCTACACCTTC. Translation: CASSPPGQGHPNYGYTF. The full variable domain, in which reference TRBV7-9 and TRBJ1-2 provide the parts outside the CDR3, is DTGVSQNPRHKITKRGQNVTFRCDPISEHNRLYWYRQTLGQGPEFLTYFQNEAQLEKSRLLSDRFSAERPKGSFSTLEIQRTEQGDSAMYLCASSPPGQGHPNYGYTFGSGTRLTVV.

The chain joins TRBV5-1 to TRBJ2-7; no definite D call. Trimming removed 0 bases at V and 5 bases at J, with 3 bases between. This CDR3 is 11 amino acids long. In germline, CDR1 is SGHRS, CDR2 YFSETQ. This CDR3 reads CASSLANEQYF. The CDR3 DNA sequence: TGCGCCAGCAGCTTGGCCAACGAGCAGTACTTC.

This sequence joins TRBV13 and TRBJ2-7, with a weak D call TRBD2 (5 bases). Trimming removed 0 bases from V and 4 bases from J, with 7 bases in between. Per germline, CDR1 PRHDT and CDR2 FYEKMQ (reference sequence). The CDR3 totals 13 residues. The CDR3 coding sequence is TGTGCCAGCAGCTTAGGACTAGTGTACGAGCAGTACTTC. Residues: CASSLGLVYEQYF.

As DNA, the CDR3 is TGTGCCAGCAGCTTGAGACGGGAGAACACTGAAGCTTTCTTT. Translating it yields CASSLRRENTEAFF. The chain joins TRBV5-8 to TRBJ1-1; D gene uncertain. The germline V gene encodes CDR1 SGHTS and CDR2 YDEGEE. The CDR3 length is 14 residues. V lost 1 base and J lost 1, with 8 bases in between.

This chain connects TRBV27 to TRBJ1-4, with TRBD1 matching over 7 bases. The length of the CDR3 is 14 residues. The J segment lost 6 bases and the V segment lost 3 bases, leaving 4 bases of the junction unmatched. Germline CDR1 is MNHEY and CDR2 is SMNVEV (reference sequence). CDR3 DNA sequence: TGTGCCAGCAGTTTTAGGACAGGATATGAAAAACTGTTTTTT. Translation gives CASSFRTGYEKLFF.

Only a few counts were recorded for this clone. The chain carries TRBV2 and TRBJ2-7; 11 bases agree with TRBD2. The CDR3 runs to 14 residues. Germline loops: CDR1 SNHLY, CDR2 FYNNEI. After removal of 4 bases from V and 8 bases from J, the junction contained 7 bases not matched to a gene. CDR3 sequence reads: CASSVASGGSKQYF. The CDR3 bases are TGTGCCAGCAGTGTAGCTAGCGGGGGGTCGAAGCAGTACTTC.

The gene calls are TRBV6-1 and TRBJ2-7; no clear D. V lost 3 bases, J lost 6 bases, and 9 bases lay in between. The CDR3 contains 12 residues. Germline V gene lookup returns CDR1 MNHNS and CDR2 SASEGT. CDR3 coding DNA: TGTGCCAGCAGTGAGGCCGCAGGCGAGCAGTACTTC. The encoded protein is CASSEAAGEQYF.

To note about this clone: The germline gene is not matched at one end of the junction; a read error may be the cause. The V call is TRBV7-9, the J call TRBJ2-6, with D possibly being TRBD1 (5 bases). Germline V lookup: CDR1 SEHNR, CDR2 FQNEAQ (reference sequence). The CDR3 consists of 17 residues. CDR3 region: CSSSETQGFQGANVLTF. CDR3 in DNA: TGTTCCAGCAGCGAGACGCAGGGATTCCAAGGGGCCAACGTCCTGACTTTC.

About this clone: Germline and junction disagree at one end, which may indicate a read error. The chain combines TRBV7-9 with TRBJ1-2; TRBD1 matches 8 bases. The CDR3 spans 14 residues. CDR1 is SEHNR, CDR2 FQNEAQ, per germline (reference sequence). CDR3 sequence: CSSSPGQGFDGYTF. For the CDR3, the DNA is TGTTCCAGCAGCCCTGGACAGGGATTCGATGGCTACACCTTC.

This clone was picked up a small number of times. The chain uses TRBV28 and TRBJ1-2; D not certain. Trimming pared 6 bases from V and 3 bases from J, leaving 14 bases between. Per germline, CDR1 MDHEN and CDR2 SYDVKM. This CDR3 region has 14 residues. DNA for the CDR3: TGTGCCAGCAGACGGCCGGGAGAGCACTATGGCTACACCTTC. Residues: CASRRPGEHYGYTF.

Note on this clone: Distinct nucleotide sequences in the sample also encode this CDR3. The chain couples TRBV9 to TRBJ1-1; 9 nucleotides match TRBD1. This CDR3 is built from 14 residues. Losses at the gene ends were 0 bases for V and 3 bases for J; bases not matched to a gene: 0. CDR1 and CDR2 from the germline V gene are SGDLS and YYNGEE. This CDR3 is CASSVGTGDTEAFF. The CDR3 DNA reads TGTGCCAGCAGCGTAGGGACAGGGGACACTGAAGCTTTCTTT.